This TCR beta chain was sequenced during a study of T cell responses to AZD1222 COVID-19 vaccine. Study conclusions and caveats: Clonal diversity was possibly underestimated, and the donors were mostly white British, with more females.

Sequenced by immunoSEQ multiplex PCR; TCRdb stores in-frame clones only, minus some. This sample has 90,000 or so clones, with approximately 90% found just once. The sample holds one count of this clone. Its antigen is as yet unknown. Germline lookup yields CDR1 SGHRS and CDR2 YFSETQ. This CDR3 has 16 amino acids. Trimming took off 2 bases at V and 6 bases at J, with 19 bases between the two ends. Material: peripheral blood, obtained 28 days after the second AZD1222 dose. The sequence was obtained from an adult who received the AZD1222 COVID-19 vaccine. The rearrangement uses TRBV5-1 and TRBJ2-3; TRBD2 might be the D (5 bases). CDR3 sequence (DNA): TGCGCCAGCAGCTTCCAGACTACTGAATTTTCCGATACGCAGTATTTT. Its translation: CASSFQTTEFSDTQYF. The full variable domain, completed using reference TRBV5-1 and TRBJ2-3, is KAGVTQTPRYLIKTRGQQVTLSCSPISGHRSVSWYQQTPGQGLQFLFEYFSETQRNKGNFPGRFSGRQFSNSRSEMNVSTLELGDSALYLCASSFQTTEFSDTQYFGPGTRLTVL.